This TCR beta chain was profiled in a study of vaccination and CD4 T cells after COVID-19. Study information: Collection of post-COVID samples occurred a median around 96 days after diagnosis, spanning a range of 35 to 161.

Treatment indicated: roughly 11-day PBMC culture with coronavirus spike peptide pools or control peptides (ViraFEST assay). The Oncomine TCR Beta short-read assay generated sequence data from the DNA of cultured CD4+ T cells. One entry per CDR3 protein, called by TCRdb with MiXCR from the PCR reads. The sample has some 18,000 distinct CDR3 sequences, roughly 52% seen once; the top ten hold around 8%. Germline values: CDR1 MRHNA, CDR2 SNTAGT. CDR3 size: 15 residues. With V trimmed by 5 bases and J by 6 bases, 10 bases remained unmatched. In the case of this clonotype: Its antigen is unidentified.

The sequence was obtained from a human donor who had recovered from COVID-19. The sample was CD4+ T cells from blood, cultured in vitro. The chain joins TRBV6-4 to TRBJ2-1, with 7 bases that match TRBD2. CDR3 protein: CASSRSLAELNEQFF. The DNA for the CDR3 is TGTGCCAGCAGTAGGAGTCTAGCGGAGCTCAATGAGCAGTTCTTC.